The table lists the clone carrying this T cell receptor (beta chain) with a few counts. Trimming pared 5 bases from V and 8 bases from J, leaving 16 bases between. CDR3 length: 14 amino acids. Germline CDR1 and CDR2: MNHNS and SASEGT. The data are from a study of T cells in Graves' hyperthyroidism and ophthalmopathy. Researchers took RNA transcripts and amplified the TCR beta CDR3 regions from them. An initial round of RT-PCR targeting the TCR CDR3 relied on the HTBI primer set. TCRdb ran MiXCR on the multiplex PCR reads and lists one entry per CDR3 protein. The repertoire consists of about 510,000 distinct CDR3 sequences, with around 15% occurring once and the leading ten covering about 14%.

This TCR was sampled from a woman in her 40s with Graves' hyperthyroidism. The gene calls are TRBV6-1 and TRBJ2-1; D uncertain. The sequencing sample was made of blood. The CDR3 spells CASSYAPRSDEQFF. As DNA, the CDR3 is TGTGCCAGCAGTTACGCGCCTCGCTCGGATGAGCAGTTCTTC.